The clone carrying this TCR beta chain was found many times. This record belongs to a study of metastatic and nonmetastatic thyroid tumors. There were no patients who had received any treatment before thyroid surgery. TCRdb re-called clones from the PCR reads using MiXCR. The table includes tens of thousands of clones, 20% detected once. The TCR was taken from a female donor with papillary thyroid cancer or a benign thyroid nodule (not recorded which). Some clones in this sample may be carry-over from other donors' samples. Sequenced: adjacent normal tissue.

As DNA, the CDR3 is TGCGCCAGCAGCCCCGGGACAGGGTTTGAAAAACTGTTTTTT. It encodes CASSPGTGFEKLFF. V gene TRBV4-1 combines with J gene TRBJ1-4, with 9 positions matching TRBD1. V lost 4 bases to trimming and J lost 7 bases; unmatched junction nucleotides: 4. The germline V gene has CDR1 MGHRA and CDR2 YSYEKL. The CDR3 runs to 14 residues.